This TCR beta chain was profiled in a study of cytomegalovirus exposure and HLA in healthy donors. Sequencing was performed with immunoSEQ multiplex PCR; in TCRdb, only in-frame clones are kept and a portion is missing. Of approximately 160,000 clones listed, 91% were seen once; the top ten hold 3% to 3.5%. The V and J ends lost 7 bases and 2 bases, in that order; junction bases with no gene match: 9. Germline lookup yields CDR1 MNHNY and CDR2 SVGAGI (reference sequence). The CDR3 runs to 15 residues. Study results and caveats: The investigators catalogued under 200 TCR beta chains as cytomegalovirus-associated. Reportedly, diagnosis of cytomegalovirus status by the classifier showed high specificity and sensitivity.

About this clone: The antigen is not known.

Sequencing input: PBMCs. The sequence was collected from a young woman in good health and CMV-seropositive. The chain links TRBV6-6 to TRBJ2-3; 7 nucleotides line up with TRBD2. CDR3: CASTPLRGVTDTQYF. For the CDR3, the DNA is TGTGCCAGCACTCCCCTTCGGGGGGTCACAGATACGCAGTATTTT.